Each of the 10 T cell receptor beta chains below was sequenced from the same sample in a study of cytomegalovirus exposure and HLA in healthy donors. 60 Vbeta and 13 Jbeta primers were used in PCR. The table came from immunoSEQ multiplex PCR; TCRdb's copy has only in-frame clones and leaves some out. The sample holds roughly 140,000 clones, around 75% seen once. What was sequenced was PBMCs. The receptors shown here come from a man in his sixties in good health and CMV-seronegative.

The chain combines TRBV7-3 with TRBJ2-1; TRBD1 agrees at 8 bases. V was clipped by 3 bases and J by 6 bases; unmatched bases: 10. Germline CDR1 reads SGHTA; CDR2 reads FQGTGA. This CDR3 has 16 residues. The CDR3 nucleotides read TGTGCCAGCAGCTTTCGAAGGGGGCAGGGGGCCAATGAGCAGTTCTTC. As protein: CASSFRRGQGANEQFF.

The rearrangement joins TRBV7-3 to TRBJ2-1; TRBD2 might be the D (6 bases). The germline V gene has CDR1 SGHTA and CDR2 FQGTGA. Between the trimmed V and J ends, which lost 5 bases and 6 bases, there was a span of 17 bases. The CDR3 sequence is 15 residues long. The CDR3 nucleotides are TGTGCCAGCAGCCCGGGGCCACGGAGGGTCAATGAGCAGTTCTTC. This encodes CASSPGPRRVNEQFF.

This clone has just a few counts. The CDR3 spells CASSLRGIPYEQYF. The CDR3 region has the DNA TGTGCCAGCAGCTTGAGAGGTATTCCCTACGAGCAGTACTTC. V gene TRBV5-6 combines with J gene TRBJ2-7, with D unresolved. Germline loops: CDR1 SGHDT, CDR2 YYEEEE. Trimming removed 1 base from V and 2 bases from J, with 10 bases in between. The CDR3 has 14 residues. Complete variable domain (other parts from reference TRBV5-6 and TRBJ2-7): DAGVTQSPTHLIKTRGQQVTLRCSPKSGHDTVSWYQQALGQGPQFIFQYYEEEERQRGNFPDRFSGHQFPNYSSELNVNALLLGDSALYLCASSLRGIPYEQYFGPGTRLTVT.

This clone was counted a few times. The rearrangement links TRBV7-9 to TRBJ1-5; D unresolved. V lost 2 bases to trimming and J lost 7 bases, with 12 bases between them. The germline V gene has CDR1 SEHNR and CDR2 FQNEAQ (reference sequence). The CDR3 contains 14 residues. CDR3 sequence reads: CASSLPGTQQPQHF. For the CDR3, the DNA is TGTGCCAGCAGCTTACCGGGAACACAACAGCCCCAGCATTTT.

The chain carries TRBV28 and TRBJ2-2; D ambiguous. Trimming took off 1 base at V and 7 bases at J, with 7 bases between the two ends. CDR1 is MDHEN and CDR2 is SYDVKM in the germline V gene. The CDR3 runs to 13 residues. The CDR3 is CASSLLTVGELFF. For the CDR3, the DNA is TGTGCCAGCAGTTTATTAACGGTCGGGGAGCTGTTTTTT.

The chain recombines TRBV7-2 with TRBJ1-2; 7 positions agree with TRBD1. The CDR3 loop spans 15 amino acids. V lost 1 base and J lost 2; bases outside the gene matches: 4. Germline V gene sequence: CDR1 SGHTA, CDR2 FQGNSA. In DNA form, the CDR3 reads TGTGCCAGCAGCTTAGGCAGGGGGTCGAACTATGGCTACACCTTC. Protein sequence: CASSLGRGSNYGYTF.

This chain connects TRBV5-6 to TRBJ2-5; 8 bases are a match to TRBD1. The tail of the sequence fits TRBJ2-7 better, so the J call may be wrong. Germline CDR1 SGHDT, CDR2 YYEEEE. The CDR3 spans 14 residues. Here the CDR3 reads CASSRDRINYEQYF. CDR3 sequence (DNA): TGTGCCAGCAGCCGGGACAGGATAAACTACGAGCAGTACTTC.

The chain uses TRBV27 and TRBJ1-1; TRBD1 agrees at 7 bases. The CDR3 sequence is 17 residues long. V dropped 8 bases and J dropped 0; count of bases not matched to a gene: 15. Germline assignment: CDR1 MNHEY and CDR2 SMNVEV (reference sequence). In DNA form, the CDR3 reads TGTGCCAGCCTGGGGTTTCGGGACAGCCTAATGAACACTGAAGCTTTCTTT. This translates into CASLGFRDSLMNTEAFF.

The rearrangement joins TRBV28 to TRBJ1-1; unclear D gene. Trimming left V 3 bases short and J 1 base short, with 6 bases between. From germline, CDR1 is MDHEN and CDR2 SYDVKM. The CDR3 totals 13 residues. For the CDR3, the DNA is TGTGCCAGCAGTTTTAGTGGGAACACTGAAGCTTTCTTT. This codes for CASSFSGNTEAFF. The complete variable domain, with remaining parts taken from reference TRBV28 and TRBJ1-1, reads DVKVTQSSRYLVKRTGEKVFLECVQDMDHENMFWYRQDPGLGLRLIYFSYDVKMKEKGDIPEGYSVSREKKERFSLILESASTNQTSMYLCASSFSGNTEAFFGQGTRLTVV.

This clone was recorded a few times. The chain has TRBV9 and TRBJ2-7; 14 nucleotides agree with TRBD2. The CDR3 length is 15 residues. Germline CDR1 SGDLS, CDR2 YYNGEE. The J segment lost 3 bases and the V segment lost 2 bases, leaving 1 base of the junction unmatched. The CDR3 nucleotides read TGTGCCAGCAGCGTGGGGACTAGCGGGAGCTACGAGCAGTACTTC. Its translation: CASSVGTSGSYEQYF.